One sample yielded the 15 T cell receptor beta chains listed below, sequenced in a study of blood T cell repertoires in COVID-19 (dated by TCRdb to between 2020 and 2021). Library method: the immunoSEQ multiplex PCR assay. TCRdb limited this immuneACCESS table to in-frame rearrangements with V and J called. A share of clones is missing; checked studies link under half to unresolved V genes, and the rest is unexplained. The sample table lists 180,000 or so clones, over 75% of them with a count of one. The ten most abundant clones make up around 10% of the sample. Specimen: PBMCs or T cells enriched from blood (not recorded which). The source is a man aged 50-60 years who had recovered from COVID-19.

This clone has only a few counts. This chain connects TRBV3-1 (or the pseudogene TRBV3-2) to TRBJ1-2, with D possibly matching TRBD1 (5 bases). V was clipped by 3 bases and J by 8 bases, with 13 bases between them. CDR3 length equals 13 residues. Per germline, CDR1 LGHDT and CDR2 YNNKEL (reference sequence). The CDR3 bases are TGTGCCAGCAGCCACCGGCAGGGCCCAGGCTACACCTTC. It encodes CASSHRQGPGYTF.

The V gene is TRBV28, the J gene TRBJ2-7, with D maybe TRBD1 (6 bases). Between the trimmed V and J ends, which lost 7 bases and 2 bases, there was a span of 18 bases. CDR1 MDHEN and CDR2 SYDVKM come from the germline V gene. There are 15 residues in the CDR3. CDR3 sequence reads: CASTTRGSRAYEQYF. CDR3 DNA sequence: TGTGCCAGCACTACAAGGGGGTCCAGGGCCTACGAGCAGTACTTC.

V gene TRBV6-5 combines with J gene TRBJ1-2, with 9 bases matching TRBD1. This CDR3 is 14 amino acids long. Trimming at V came to 7 bases and at J to 5 bases, leaving 8 bases not matched to a gene. Per germline, CDR1 MNHEY and CDR2 SVGAGI. CDR3 in amino acids: CASNAGQGRYGYTF. The CDR3 DNA sequence: TGTGCCAGCAATGCGGGACAGGGAAGGTATGGCTACACCTTC.

The chain is built from TRBV3-1 (or the pseudogene TRBV3-2) and TRBJ2-2; maybe TRBD1 (5 bases). The CDR3 has 14 residues. With 1 base removed from V and 8 bases from J, the gap between germline ends came to 11 bases. Germline V gene sequence: CDR1 LGHDT, CDR2 YNNKEL (reference sequence). CDR3 sequence: CASSQVQGRGELFF. DNA for the CDR3: TGTGCCAGCAGCCAAGTTCAGGGAAGGGGGGAGCTGTTTTTT.

The CDR3 DNA is TGCGCCAGCAGTGATAGTCTGAGACAGGGATACGAGCAGTACTTC. Translation: CASSDSLRQGYEQYF. The genes are TRBV10-1 and TRBJ2-7; 7 bases agree with TRBD1. The CDR3 is made up of 15 amino acids. Germline V gene sequence: CDR1 WNHNN, CDR2 SYGVQD (reference sequence). Germline trimming cut 3 bases from V and 4 bases from J; bases unmatched to any gene: 9.

A few counts support this clone. This chain connects TRBV28 to TRBJ1-1; TRBD1 is a possible D gene (6 bases). Germline values: CDR1 MDHEN, CDR2 SYDVKM. Trimming left V 3 bases short and J 12 bases short, with 14 bases between. The CDR3 has 12 residues. The CDR3 is CASSLLQGTTFF. The DNA of the CDR3 is TGTGCCAGCAGTTTGTTGCAGGGGACTACTTTCTTT.

V and J are TRBV5-1 and TRBJ2-3, with 15 bases fitting TRBD2. The CDR3 is 18 amino acids. CDR1 is SGHRS, CDR2 YFSETQ, per germline. Losses at the gene ends were 2 bases for V and 8 bases for J; bases not matched to a gene: 12. The chain's CDR3 is CASSFGLAGGPGGSTQYF. CDR3 nucleotide sequence: TGCGCCAGCAGCTTCGGACTAGCGGGGGGGCCGGGAGGTAGTACGCAGTATTTT.

V is TRBV6-5 and J is TRBJ2-1, with a possible D match to TRBD2 (5 bases). Germline assignment: CDR1 MNHEY and CDR2 SVGAGI. The CDR3 sequence is 15 residues long. The V end lost 6 bases, the J end lost 1 base, and 13 bases lay between the germline ends. CDR3 DNA: TGTGCCAGCAGGGCCCGGACTCTTTCCTACAATGAGCAGTTCTTC. Amino acids: CASRARTLSYNEQFF.

The chain couples TRBV2 to TRBJ2-3; 9 bases are shared with TRBD2. J lost 0 bases, V lost 6 bases, and 13 bases had no gene match. Per the germline V gene, CDR1 is SNHLY and CDR2 is FYNNEI. The CDR3 is 18 residues long. The CDR3 reads CASSLRASGDPSTDTQYF. As DNA, the CDR3 is TGTGCCAGCAGCCTCAGGGCTAGCGGGGACCCAAGCACAGATACGCAGTATTTT.

This chain links TRBV5-4 with TRBJ2-2; weak D call: TRBD2 (6 bases). The ends were cut back, 4 bases at V and 3 bases at J, with 10 bases in the middle. CDR3 length equals 14 residues. In germline, CDR1 is SGHNT, CDR2 YYREEE (reference sequence). CDR3 residues: CASSPGEDTGELFF. CDR3 sequence (DNA): TGTGCCAGCAGCCCGGGGGAGGACACCGGGGAGCTGTTTTTT.

The V and J genes are TRBV6-5 and TRBJ2-7; maybe TRBD1 (6 bases). V was cut by 6 bases and J by 2 bases, with 14 bases left in between. The CDR3 runs to 14 residues. Germline loops: CDR1 MNHEY, CDR2 SVGAGI. This CDR3 is CASRFRGQPYEQYF. CDR3 sequence (DNA): TGTGCCAGCAGGTTCAGGGGTCAACCCTACGAGCAGTACTTC.

This clone was recorded a few times. The V call is TRBV28, the J call TRBJ1-5; tentatively, D is TRBD1 (5 bases). The V and J ends lost 6 bases and 4 bases respectively, with 16 bases between them. The length of the CDR3 is 15 residues. The germline V gene encodes CDR1 MDHEN and CDR2 SYDVKM. CDR3 in amino acids: CASRPTGRGNQPQHF. The DNA of the CDR3 is TGTGCCAGCAGACCAACAGGCCGGGGGAATCAGCCCCAGCATTTT.

In DNA, the CDR3 is TGCGCCAGCAGCTTGGATGCAGGGCGGGAGCAGTACTTC. This encodes CASSLDAGREQYF. The chain combines TRBV5-1 with TRBJ2-7; TRBD1 is a possible D gene (5 bases). V lost 0 bases and J lost 7, with 11 bases in between. The CDR3 extends over 13 amino acids. Germline loops: CDR1 SGHRS, CDR2 YFSETQ.

This clone has only one observation. The J gene is TRBJ1-1, the V gene TRBV19; D is perhaps TRBD1 (5 bases). Per germline, CDR1 LNHDA and CDR2 SQIVND (reference sequence). V lost 5 bases, J lost 3 bases, and 10 bases lay in between. This CDR3 is built from 13 residues. In DNA, the CDR3 is TGTGCCAGTAGTGGAGGGGCTCACACTGAAGCTTTCTTT. It specifies CASSGGAHTEAFF. Supplemented by reference TRBV19 and TRBJ1-1, the full variable domain reads DGGITQSPKYLFRKEGQNVTLSCEQNLNHDAMYWYRQDPGQGLRLIYYSQIVNDFQKGDIAEGYSVSREKKESFPLTVTSAQKNPTAFYLCASSGGAHTEAFFGQGTRLTVV.

This clone occurred a few times. This sequence joins TRBV7-9 and TRBJ2-2; weak D call: TRBD2 (6 bases). The CDR3 sequence is 18 residues long. V was shortened by 5 bases and J by 5 bases, with 24 bases between the two germline ends. Germline assignment: CDR1 SEHNR and CDR2 FQNEAQ (reference sequence). The CDR3 here is CASSIKKRGIGSTGELFF. The CDR3 DNA reads TGTGCCAGCAGCATCAAAAAGCGCGGGATAGGGTCAACCGGGGAGCTGTTTTTT.